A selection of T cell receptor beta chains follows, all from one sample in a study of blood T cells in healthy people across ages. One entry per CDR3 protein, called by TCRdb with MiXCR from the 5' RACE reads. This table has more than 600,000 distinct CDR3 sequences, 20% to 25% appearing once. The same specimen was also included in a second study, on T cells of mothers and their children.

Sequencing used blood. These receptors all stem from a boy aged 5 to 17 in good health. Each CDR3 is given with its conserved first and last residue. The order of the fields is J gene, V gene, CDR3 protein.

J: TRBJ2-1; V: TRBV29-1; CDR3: CSVATGGAGSNEQFF
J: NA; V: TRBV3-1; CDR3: CASSQGPQSYEQYF
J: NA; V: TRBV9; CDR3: CASSVGPVASGWNEQFF
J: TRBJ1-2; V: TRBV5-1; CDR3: CASSLAGQDYFGYTF
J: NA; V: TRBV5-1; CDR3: CASSPRDDWYEQYF
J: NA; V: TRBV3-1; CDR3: CASSPEAGLSYEQYF
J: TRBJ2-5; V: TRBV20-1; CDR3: CSRTGLAEETQYF
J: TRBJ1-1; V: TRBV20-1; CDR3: CSARGTGDAEAFF
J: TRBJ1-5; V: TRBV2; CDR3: CASSEGVSNQPQHF
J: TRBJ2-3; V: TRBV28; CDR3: CASISGSAVMIDTQYF
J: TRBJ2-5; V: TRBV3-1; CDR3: CASSQVSGETQYF
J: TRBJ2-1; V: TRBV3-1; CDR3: CASRETGASYNEQFF
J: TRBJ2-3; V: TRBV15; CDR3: CATSRGTFSDTQYF
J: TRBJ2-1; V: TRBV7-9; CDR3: CASSFHGSDNEQFF
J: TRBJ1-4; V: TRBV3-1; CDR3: CASSPQGASNEKLFF
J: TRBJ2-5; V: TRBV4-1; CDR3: CASSQVMTIGETQYF
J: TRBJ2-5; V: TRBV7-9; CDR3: CASSLWTGVWQETQYF
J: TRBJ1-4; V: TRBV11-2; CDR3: CASSTRTEGWEKLFF
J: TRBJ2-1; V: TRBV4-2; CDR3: CASSQGENEQFF
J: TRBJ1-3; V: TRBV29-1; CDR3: CSVDGTGNTIYF
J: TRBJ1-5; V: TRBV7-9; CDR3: CASSLVPGQANYSNQPQHF
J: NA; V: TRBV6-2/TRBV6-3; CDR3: CASSRAGGLEQYF
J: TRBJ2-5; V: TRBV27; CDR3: CASSLVGAGQYF
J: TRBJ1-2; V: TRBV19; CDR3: CACRTGGDFYGYTF
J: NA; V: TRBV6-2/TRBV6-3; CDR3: CASSYGPFAYNEQFF
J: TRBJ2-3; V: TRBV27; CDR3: CASSGQGSTDTQYF
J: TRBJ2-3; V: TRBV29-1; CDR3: CSVELFQGAGDTQYF
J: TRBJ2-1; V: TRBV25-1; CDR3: CASSEYPGTYNEQFF
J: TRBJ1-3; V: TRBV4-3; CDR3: CASSQDGGVRNTIYF
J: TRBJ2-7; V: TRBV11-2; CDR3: CASSLDVASGNSYEQYF
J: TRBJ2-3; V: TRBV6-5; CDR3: CASSGSGPDTQYF
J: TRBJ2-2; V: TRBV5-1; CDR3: CASSLDGWNTGELFF
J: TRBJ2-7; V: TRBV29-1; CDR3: CSVKSFSSYEQYF
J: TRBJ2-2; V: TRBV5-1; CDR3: CASSLGAGANTGELFF
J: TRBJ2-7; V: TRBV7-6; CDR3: CASSFIFGADYEQYF
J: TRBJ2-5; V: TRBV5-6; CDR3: CASSFDRGGRETQYF
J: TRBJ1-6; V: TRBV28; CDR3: CASSPSQGRYNSPLHF
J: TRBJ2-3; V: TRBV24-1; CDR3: CATSDSLAGTDSQYF
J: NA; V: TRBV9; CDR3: CASSEGGGHTYEQYF
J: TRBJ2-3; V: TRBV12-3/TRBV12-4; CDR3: CASSTNRPNTDTQYF
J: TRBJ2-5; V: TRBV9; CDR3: CASSVDAIETQYF
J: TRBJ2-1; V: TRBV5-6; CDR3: CASSIAGGVLDNEQFF
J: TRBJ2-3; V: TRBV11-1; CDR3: CASSFRGSGVADTQYF
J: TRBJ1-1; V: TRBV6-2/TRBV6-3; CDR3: CASRTVDTEAFF
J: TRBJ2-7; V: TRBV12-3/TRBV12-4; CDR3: CASSFGAGSPLSYEQYF
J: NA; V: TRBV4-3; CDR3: CASSQGTSGGWNEQFF
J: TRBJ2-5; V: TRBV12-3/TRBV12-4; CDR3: CASSSGTGVWETQYF
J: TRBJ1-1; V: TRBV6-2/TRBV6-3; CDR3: CASSRGQGVEAFF